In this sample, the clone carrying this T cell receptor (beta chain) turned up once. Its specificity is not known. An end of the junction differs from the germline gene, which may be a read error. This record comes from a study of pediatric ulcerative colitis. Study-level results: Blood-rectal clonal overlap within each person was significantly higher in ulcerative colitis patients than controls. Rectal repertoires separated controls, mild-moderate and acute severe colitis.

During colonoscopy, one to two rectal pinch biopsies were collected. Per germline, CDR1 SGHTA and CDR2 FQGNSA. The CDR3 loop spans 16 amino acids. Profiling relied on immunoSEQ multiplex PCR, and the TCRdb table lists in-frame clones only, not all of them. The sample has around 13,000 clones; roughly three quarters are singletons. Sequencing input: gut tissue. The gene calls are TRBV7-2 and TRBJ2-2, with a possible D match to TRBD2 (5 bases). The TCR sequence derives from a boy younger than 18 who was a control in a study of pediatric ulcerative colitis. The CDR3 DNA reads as TGTGCCAGCAGCTTAACACACCCCGGGAACGCCGGGGAGCTGTTTTTT. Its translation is CASSLTHPGNAGELFF.